The rows below give T cell receptor beta chains drawn from one sample of a study of shared T cell receptors in the human thymus. Profiling relied on immunoSEQ multiplex PCR, and the TCRdb table lists in-frame clones only, not all of them. The sample shows hundreds of thousands of clones, 80% to 90% of them seen only once. These sequences were also reported in another study, on human thymus T cells.

Sequenced: thymocytes. Receptors were obtained from a boy under two years old with a congenital heart defect. The CDR3 runs from the conserved cysteine through the conserved F or W. Each record gives: CDR3 DNA, CDR3 protein, V gene, D gene, J gene, clone size. D genes are given only for firm matches. Rows may omit the clone size; those that give it use once, few, many or a size class.

TGCGCCAGCAGCCAAGATCTCGGGAAGAGCGCTGAAGCTTTCTTT | CASSQDLGKSAEAFF | TRBV4-3 | - | TRBJ1-1 | -
TGTGCCAGCAGCTTAGCAAGGGGGAGCTTTTATAATTCACCCCTCCACTTT | CASSLARGSFYNSPLHF | TRBV7-9 | - | TRBJ1-6 | -
TGTGCCAGCAGCGAAGGACAGCACCAAGAGACCCAGTACTTC | CASSEGQHQETQYF | TRBV7-8 | - | TRBJ2-5 | -
TGTGCCAGCAGCTTAGATCACCCTAGCGGGGTCCACAATGAGCAGTTCTTC | CASSLDHPSGVHNEQFF | TRBV11-2 | TRBD2 | TRBJ2-1 | -
TGTGCCAGTAGTATTTCCAGGAGGAATCAGCCCCAGCATTTT | CASSISRRNQPQHF | TRBV19 | - | TRBJ1-5 | -
TGTGCCAGTAGTACGCAGGGACTATATAGCAATCAGCCCCAGCATTTT | CASSTQGLYSNQPQHF | TRBV19 | - | TRBJ1-5 | -
TGCGCCAGCAGCTTTCACCACCCTAACGAAAAACTGTTTTTT | CASSFHHPNEKLFF | TRBV5-1 | - | TRBJ1-4 | -
TGTGCCAGCTCCGGGACAGGGGAAGCCGAGCAGTACTTC | CASSGTGEAEQYF | TRBV27 | TRBD1 | TRBJ2-7 | -
TGTGCCAGTAGAACGGGACAGGGAGACAATCAGCCCCAGCATTTT | CASRTGQGDNQPQHF | TRBV19 | TRBD1 | TRBJ1-5 | -
TGTGCCAGCAGTGAAGCGCGGCCAAACGGGACAGCTTACGAGCAGTACTTC | CASSEARPNGTAYEQYF | TRBV2 | TRBD1 | TRBJ2-7 | -
TGTGCCAGCAGCGTACTAGCGACGACCGGGGAGCTGTTTTTT | CASSVLATTGELFF | TRBV9 | - | TRBJ2-2 | -
TGTGCCAGCAGTGAATGGCAGGGCGATTCACCCCTCCACTTT | CASSEWQGDSPLHF | TRBV25-1 | - | TRBJ1-6 | -
TGTGCCAGCAGCTCCGGGGACATAGAGACCCAGTACTTC | CASSSGDIETQYF | TRBV5-4 | - | TRBJ2-5 | -
TGTGCCAGCAGTTACCACGGACAGGGTGGCACCGGGGAGCTGTTTTTT | CASSYHGQGGTGELFF | TRBV6-5 | TRBD1 | TRBJ2-2 | -
TGCGCCAGCAGCTTGGCGGTATCCCGGGGCACTGAAGCTTTCTTT | CASSLAVSRGTEAFF | TRBV5-1 | - | TRBJ1-1 | -
TGTGCCAGCAGCCAAGCACTTGGAGAGACCCGTGAAGCTTTCTTT | CASSQALGETREAFF | TRBV4-2 | - | TRBJ1-1 | -
TGTGCCAGCAGCTTGTGGGTAGGGAGATACACTGAAGCTTTCTTT | CASSLWVGRYTEAFF | TRBV5-6 | - | TRBJ1-1 | -
TGTGCCACCAGCAGAGAGGCCGGACTAGCGGGGCTCGCAGATACGCAGTATTTT | CATSREAGLAGLADTQYF | TRBV15 | TRBD2 | TRBJ2-3 | once
TGTGCCAGCAGTGAACAGGGGCATCAGCCCCAGCATTTT | CASSEQGHQPQHF | TRBV6-1 | - | TRBJ1-5 | -
TGTGCCAGCAGTGATATTGTCCTAGCGGGATTCGATGAGCAGTTCTTC | CASSDIVLAGFDEQFF | TRBV2 | TRBD2 | TRBJ2-1 | -
TGCGCCAGCAGCCGAGGGGACAATATAGGCTATGGCTACACCTTC | CASSRGDNIGYGYTF | TRBV4-3 | - | TRBJ1-2 | -
TGTGCCAGCTCCCCGGAGGGGCCACGACCCTACAATGAGCAGTTCTTC | CASSPEGPRPYNEQFF | TRBV5-8 | - | TRBJ2-1 | -
TGTGCCAGCAGCTCTCCCCCGGGACTATCCTTCTACGAGCAGTACTTC | CASSSPPGLSFYEQYF | TRBV5-6 | TRBD2 | TRBJ2-7 | -
TGCGCCAGCAGCTTGGCCCTAACAGGGAGCTCCTACAATGAGCAGTTCTTC | CASSLALTGSSYNEQFF | TRBV5-1 | - | TRBJ2-1 | -
TGTGCCAGCAGTTACCCCCAGGGGTCTCACGAGCAGTACTTC | CASSYPQGSHEQYF | TRBV6-6 | - | TRBJ2-7 | -
TGTGCCAGCAGCTTAGGGAGGGAAAGGAACACTGAAGCTTTCTTT | CASSLGRERNTEAFF | TRBV5-4 | - | TRBJ1-1 | -
TGTGCCAGCAGTTTTAGGCCTTCCAGGGGCGGCAATCAGCCCCAGCATTTT | CASSFRPSRGGNQPQHF | TRBV28 | - | TRBJ1-5 | -
TGCGCCAGCAGCCAAGAACTTAGCTCCTACGAGCAGTACTTC | CASSQELSSYEQYF | TRBV4-3 | - | TRBJ2-7 | -
TGTGCCAGCAGTTCGGAACGTCCGGGACTAGCGGGGGGGCACGATACGCAGTATTTT | CASSSERPGLAGGHDTQYF | TRBV27 | TRBD2 | TRBJ2-3 | -
TGTGCCAGTAGTATCATCCTTAGCGAAACCTACAATGAGCAGTTCTTC | CASSIILSETYNEQFF | TRBV19 | - | TRBJ2-1 | -
TGTGCCAGTAGTATAGATGGGGAGGGGGAGCCCTACAATGAGCAGTTCTTC | CASSIDGEGEPYNEQFF | TRBV19 | - | TRBJ2-1 | once
TGTGCCAGCAGCCGAAGTCCTAGCCCATCCTACGAGCAGTACTTC | CASSRSPSPSYEQYF | TRBV5-6 | - | TRBJ2-7 | -
TGTGCCAGTAGTATAGGGACGGGCGGGAGAGCAGAGACCCAGTACTTC | CASSIGTGGRAETQYF | TRBV19 | TRBD2 | TRBJ2-5 | -
TGTGCCAGTAGAAGACAGGGCCCTCACTTC | CASRRQGPHF | TRBV19 | TRBD1 | TRBJ1-2 | -
TGTGCCAGCAGCACCAAGACAGGGGAAGCTGGAAACACCATATATTTT | CASSTKTGEAGNTIYF | TRBV9 | TRBD1 | TRBJ1-3 | few
TGTGCCAGCAGCCTTTACAATAGAGGAGACCCCCCACACCCGTTCTTC | CASSLYNRGDPPHPFF | TRBV7-6 | - | TRBJ2-1 | -
TGTGCCAGCAGCTTAGAAATTGGTGTCAGGGGAGTAGGGAACACTGAAGCTTTCTTT | CASSLEIGVRGVGNTEAFF | TRBV7-2 | - | TRBJ1-1 | -
TGTGCCAGCAGCCAGGGACTAGCGGGAGGGTACGAGCAGTACTTC | CASSQGLAGGYEQYF | TRBV7-9 | TRBD2 | TRBJ2-7 | -
TGTGCCAGCAGCTTGGCCAATGCAGGGTTGAGCCCCTACTATGGCTACACCTTC | CASSLANAGLSPYYGYTF | TRBV5-6 | - | TRBJ1-2 | -
TGTGCCAGCAGCCCCCGGCAGGACTATAGCAATCAGCCCCAGCATTTT | CASSPRQDYSNQPQHF | TRBV5-8 | - | TRBJ1-5 | -
TGTGCCAGCAGTCACCCACGACGGGGACAGGGGTACGAGCAGTACTTC | CASSHPRRGQGYEQYF | TRBV7-9 | TRBD1 | TRBJ2-7 | -
TGTGCCAGCAGCTTAAAACAGGGATCCCCCTACGAGCAGTACTTC | CASSLKQGSPYEQYF | TRBV5-4 | - | TRBJ2-7 | -
TGTGCCAGTAGTATAGTCGGACAGGGGAGGTTTCAGCCCCAGCATTTT | CASSIVGQGRFQPQHF | TRBV19 | TRBD1 | TRBJ1-5 | -
TGTGCCACCAGCAGAGAGGAACCGGGACTAGCGGGGAACTACAATGAGCAGTTCTTC | CATSREEPGLAGNYNEQFF | TRBV15 | TRBD2 | TRBJ2-1 | -
TGTGCCAGCAGCTTAGTGGGAGGGCTACTCTCTGGAAACACCATATATTTT | CASSLVGGLLSGNTIYF | TRBV7-2 | - | TRBJ1-3 | -
TGTGCCACCAGCAGAGATAGGTCCGGACAGGGGGTTTACCCGGGACCTATGAACACTGAAGCTTTCTTT | CATSRDRSGQGVYPGPMNTEAFF | TRBV15 | TRBD1 | TRBJ1-1 | -
TGTGCCAGCAAAAGGCGGGGGCCCCCTTATACCTCCTACGAGCAGTACTTC | CASKRRGPPYTSYEQYF | TRBV9 | - | TRBJ2-7 | -
TGTGCCAGCAGCGTAGCCTCTAAGGTGGAGGGGAACTATGGCTACACCTTC | CASSVASKVEGNYGYTF | TRBV25-1 | - | TRBJ1-2 | -
TGCGCCAGCAGTGAGTTGCGGGAGGCCGTCGAGCAGTACTTC | CASSELREAVEQYF | TRBV10-2 | TRBD2 | TRBJ2-7 | -
TGTGCCAGCAGACATCCGGGACTAGCGCTACAAGAGACCCAGTACTTC | CASRHPGLALQETQYF | TRBV2 | TRBD2 | TRBJ2-5 | once
TGTGCTAGTGGTTTGAGCAGGGGTGGGCAGTACTTC | CASGLSRGGQYF | TRBV12-5 | - | TRBJ2-7 | once
TGTGCCAGCATGAAGTGGAGGGGGGCGGGGGATGGCTACACCTTC | CASMKWRGAGDGYTF | TRBV6-5 | - | TRBJ1-2 | once
TGCGCCAGCAGCCAAATAGCGGGAGTAGCTTACGAGCAGTACTTC | CASSQIAGVAYEQYF | TRBV4-1 | TRBD2 | TRBJ2-7 | -
TGCGCCAGCAGCTTGGGTTTTAGACAGGGCCCCTACGAGCAGTACTTC | CASSLGFRQGPYEQYF | TRBV5-1 | TRBD1 | TRBJ2-7 | -
TGTGCCAGTACGAGGGAAAGAGGATACACCATATATTTT | CASTRERGYTIYF | TRBV19 | - | TRBJ1-3 | -
TGTGCCAGCAGTCACACTAGCGCGACTACGGGGCAGTACTTC | CASSHTSATTGQYF | TRBV27 | TRBD2 | TRBJ2-7 | -
TGTGCCAGTAGTTTGACGGACAGGGAGCAGTATAGCAATCAGCCCCAGCATTTT | CASSLTDREQYSNQPQHF | TRBV19 | TRBD1 | TRBJ1-5 | -